This T cell receptor beta chain was retrieved from a study of shared clonotypes between healthy human individuals. From germline, CDR1 is SGDLS and CDR2 YYNGEE. The CDR3 length is 17 residues. Trimming removed 3 bases from V and 4 bases from J; junction bases left unmatched: 11. Generated by immunoSEQ multiplex PCR, the TCRdb table keeps only in-frame clones and is missing some. The sample has 760,000 or so clones, around 96% seen once. In the naive CD8 group, cells lacked CD45RO and were positively selected for CCR7, so terminally differentiated effector memory CD45RA+ cells were left out. The material sequenced was naive CD8+ T cells sorted from blood. This sequence originates from a man under 40 in good health. V is TRBV9 and J is TRBJ2-1; the match to TRBD1 covers 9 bases. CDR3 nucleotides: TGTGCCAGCAGCGGAGGCCGTTTGGGACAGGGTTACAATGAGCAGTTCTTC. Translating it yields CASSGGRLGQGYNEQFF.